The present T cell receptor (beta chain) was sequenced within a study of T cell responses to AZD1222 COVID-19 vaccine. Sequenced by immunoSEQ multiplex PCR; TCRdb stores in-frame clones only, minus some. This table has tens of thousands of clones, 80% to 90% appearing once. The sample here was peripheral blood, taken on day 0 of AZD1222 vaccination. This clonotype was sampled from an adult in good health.

The DNA for the CDR3 is TGTGCCAGCAGCTCTTACAGGGGAGGCGATGAAAAACTGTTTTTT. It specifies CASSSYRGGDEKLFF. The V call is TRBV5-4, the J call TRBJ1-4; 7 positions match TRBD1. The germline CDR1 and CDR2 sequences are SGHNT and YYREEE (reference sequence). There are 15 residues in the CDR3. J gave up 6 bases and V 3 bases, and 8 bases lay outside the gene matches.